Below are 22 T cell receptor beta chains sequenced from a single sample in a study of blood T cell repertoires in COVID-19. This table comes from immunoSEQ multiplex PCR, and its TCRdb copy is limited to in-frame clones, with some not included. The table includes 110,000 to 150,000 clones, approximately 78% detected once. Sequences were obtained from peripheral blood. These receptors all stem from a woman aged 80 or older with acute or convalescent COVID-19.

The V call is TRBV3-1 (or the pseudogene TRBV3-2), the J call TRBJ2-5; 7 nucleotides agree with TRBD1. V lost 5 bases, J lost 5 bases, and 11 bases stayed unmatched. The CDR3 runs to 15 residues. Germline V gives CDR1 LGHDT, CDR2 YNNKEL (reference sequence). CDR3 sequence reads: CASSRQGHSSETQYF. As DNA, the CDR3 is TGTGCCAGCAGCAGACAGGGTCACAGTTCGGAGACCCAGTACTTC.

The V and J genes are TRBV11-2 and TRBJ2-3; D gene unclear. Germline V lookup: CDR1 SGHAT, CDR2 FQNNGV. Trimming stripped 5 bases from V and 0 bases from J, with 9 bases between. This CDR3 spans 14 amino acids. CDR3 sequence: CASSPRVSTDTQYF. The CDR3 region has the DNA TGTGCCAGCAGCCCCCGGGTCAGCACAGATACGCAGTATTTT.

The chain employs TRBV27 and TRBJ2-7; weak D call: TRBD2 (6 bases). CDR1 MNHEY and CDR2 SMNVEV come from the germline V gene (reference sequence). Trimming removed 6 bases at V and 2 bases at J, with 11 bases between. The CDR3 length is 13 residues. CDR3: CASSPGGAYEQYF. The CDR3 region has the DNA TGTGCCAGCAGCCCCGGGGGAGCCTACGAGCAGTACTTC.

This clone turned up a few times. J is TRBJ1-2 and V is TRBV6-5; unclear D gene. Germline V gene sequence: CDR1 MNHEY, CDR2 SVGAGI. The CDR3 is 14 amino acids. The germline V and J ends were trimmed by 0 bases and 4 bases, with 9 bases remaining between them. CDR3 DNA: TGTGCCAGCAGTTACTCGGGGAGATTCTATGGCTACACCTTC. This codes for CASSYSGRFYGYTF.

A single count supports this clone. V is TRBV2 and J is TRBJ1-1; TRBD1 agrees at 10 bases. The CDR3 has 13 residues. With 7 bases clipped from V and 7 bases from J, the junction kept 6 bases outside the gene matches. Germline V gene lookup returns CDR1 SNHLY and CDR2 FYNNEI. CDR3 in amino acids: CASNGQGGIEAFF. The DNA of the CDR3 is TGTGCCAGCAACGGACAGGGGGGGATTGAAGCTTTCTTT.

The rearrangement links TRBV24-1 to TRBJ2-5, with 7 bases aligning to TRBD1. The germline CDR1 and CDR2 sequences are KGHDR and SFDVKD. The CDR3 length is 14 residues. The J segment lost 5 bases and the V segment lost 3 bases, leaving 5 bases of the junction unmatched. CDR3 nucleotides: TGTGCCACCAGTGATCCCCACAGGGGCGAGACCCAGTACTTC. Translated, it gives CATSDPHRGETQYF.

The chain links TRBV2 to TRBJ2-7; TRBD2 agrees at 8 bases. The CDR3 loop spans 14 amino acids. V was pared by 6 bases and J by 2 bases, with 6 bases of the junction left unmatched. The germline V gene encodes CDR1 SNHLY and CDR2 FYNNEI. DNA of the CDR3: TGTGCCAGCAGCGGACCGGGGGGGCCCTACGAGCAGTACTTC. Protein product: CASSGPGGPYEQYF.

A few counts support this clone. The V call is TRBV24-1, the J call TRBJ1-2; D unclear. The V end lost 3 bases, the J end lost 6 bases, and 13 bases lay between the germline ends. The germline V gene encodes CDR1 KGHDR and CDR2 SFDVKD. The length of the CDR3 is 14 residues. CDR3 loop: CATSDPAPGNGYTF. The DNA for the CDR3 is TGTGCCACCAGTGATCCGGCACCGGGTAATGGCTACACCTTC.

The rearrangement joins TRBV25-1 to TRBJ1-2, with 11 bases lining up with TRBD1. The CDR3 has 17 amino acids. CDR1 MGHDK and CDR2 SYGVNS come from the germline V gene. Trimming cost V 4 bases and J 4 bases; bases outside gene matches: 11. As DNA, the CDR3 is TGTGCCAGCAGTGGGGAGAAGGACAGGGGGCGCGTCTATGGCTACACCTTC. Its protein product is CASSGEKDRGRVYGYTF.

CDR3 bases: TGTGCCAGCAGTGTTATACAGGGAAAGAATGAGCAGTTCTTC. Its protein is CASSVIQGKNEQFF. This chain uses TRBV28 with TRBJ2-1, with a tentative D call TRBD1 (6 bases). Germline-derived CDR1 and CDR2 are MDHEN and SYDVKM. The CDR3 length is 14 residues. Trimming took off 5 bases at V and 7 bases at J, with 15 bases between the two ends.

The chain carries TRBV5-1 and TRBJ2-3; maybe TRBD1 (5 bases). This CDR3 has 15 amino acids. Looked up from germline, CDR1 is SGHRS and CDR2 is YFSETQ. The V end lost 0 bases, the J end lost 3 bases, and 11 bases lay between the germline ends. CDR3 DNA: TGCGCCAGCAGCTTGGAGGAGCAGGGAACAGATACGCAGTATTTT. This sequence encodes CASSLEEQGTDTQYF.

The V gene is TRBV6-6, the J gene TRBJ1-2; D is perhaps TRBD1 (5 bases). V shed 6 bases and J shed 7 bases, with 21 bases lying between them. CDR3 length: 15 residues. From germline, CDR1 is MNHNY and CDR2 SVGAGI (reference sequence). As DNA, the CDR3 is TGTGCCAGCAGCCGAAATCTCCAGGGTTCGGCTGGCTACACCTTC. This translates into CASSRNLQGSAGYTF.

V is TRBV6-5 and J is TRBJ2-7; D is possibly TRBD1 (6 bases). This CDR3 region has 13 residues. The V and J ends lost 6 bases and 3 bases respectively, with 12 bases between them. The germline CDR1 and CDR2 sequences are MNHEY and SVGAGI. CDR3 loop: CASSFGQSYEQYF. CDR3 in DNA: TGTGCCAGCAGCTTCGGACAGAGCTACGAGCAGTACTTC.

The gene calls are TRBV5-1 and TRBJ2-1; D is perhaps TRBD1 (6 bases). CDR1 is SGHRS and CDR2 is YFSETQ in the germline V gene. V was shortened by 0 bases and J by 6 bases, with 10 bases between the two germline ends. The CDR3 is 14 amino acids. The CDR3 DNA reads TGCGCCAGCAGCTTGGGAGCCAGGGGCAATGAGCAGTTCTTC. Protein sequence: CASSLGARGNEQFF.

V gene TRBV7-9 combines with J gene TRBJ1-4; perhaps TRBD1 as D (6 bases). V gave up 5 bases and J gave up 11 bases, with 9 bases separating them. Germline CDR1 is SEHNR and CDR2 is FQNEAQ (reference sequence). The CDR3 loop spans 11 amino acids. In nucleotides, the CDR3 is TGTGCCAGCAGCCGAGGGGGTAAACTGTTTTTT. Its translation is CASSRGGKLFF.

J is TRBJ2-5 and V is TRBV7-6; D perhaps matches TRBD2 (6 bases). The CDR3 length is 14 residues. Per germline, CDR1 SGHVS and CDR2 FNYEAQ. V shed 5 bases and J shed 1 base, with 11 bases lying between them. The CDR3 spells CASSPTSFQETQYF. The CDR3, as DNA: TGTGCCAGCAGCCCAACTAGCTTCCAAGAGACCCAGTACTTC.

This clone was seen just once. The rearrangement links TRBV20-1 to TRBJ2-7, with a weak D call TRBD1 (6 bases). Germline CDR1 is DFQATT and CDR2 is SNEGSKA (reference sequence). The CDR3 has 11 amino acids. V lost 6 bases and J lost 5, with 11 bases in between. In DNA form, the CDR3 reads TGCAGTGCAAGACAGGATCACGAGCAGTACTTC. Its translation is CSARQDHEQYF.

The chain combines TRBV14 with TRBJ2-5, with D possibly matching TRBD2 (6 bases). V was cut by 4 bases and J by 1 base, with 13 bases left in between. Germline V gene sequence: CDR1 SGHDN, CDR2 FVKESK. The CDR3 covers 15 residues. The CDR3 DNA sequence: TGTGCCAGCAGCCGAGGTCTGGGGGGCCAAGAGACCCAGTACTTC. Residues: CASSRGLGGQETQYF.

The chain recombines TRBV27 with TRBJ1-6; D perhaps matches TRBD1 (6 bases). The CDR3 is made up of 16 amino acids. Germline loops: CDR1 MNHEY, CDR2 SMNVEV (reference sequence). The V end lost 3 bases, the J end lost 7 bases, and 16 bases lay between the germline ends. The CDR3 spells CASSFRVRGGNSPLHF. DNA of the CDR3: TGTGCCAGCAGTTTTAGAGTTAGGGGGGGGAATTCACCCCTCCACTTT.

The chain links TRBV7-3 to TRBJ2-1, with TRBD1 as a possible D gene (5 bases). This CDR3 comprises 17 residues. V was shortened by 11 bases and J by 0 bases, with 23 bases between the two germline ends. Looked up from germline, CDR1 is SGHTA and CDR2 is FQGTGA. This CDR3 reads CASPEGRALFSYNEQFF. The CDR3 DNA is TGTGCCTCCCCCGAAGGCAGGGCTTTATTCTCCTACAATGAGCAGTTCTTC.

The count of this clone is one. The J gene is TRBJ2-1, the V gene TRBV18; 7 bases are a match to TRBD2. This CDR3 spans 16 amino acids. The trim removed 6 bases at V and 4 bases at J, leaving 12 bases unmatched. Per the germline V gene, CDR1 is KGHSH and CDR2 is LQKENI. The CDR3, as DNA: TGTGCCAGCTCTAACCAGCGAGGGGAGGGTTACAATGAGCAGTTCTTC. Encoded protein: CASSNQRGEGYNEQFF.

The chain links TRBV5-5 to TRBJ2-3; 10 nucleotides align to TRBD2. The CDR3 is made up of 16 amino acids. Trimming at V came to 3 bases and at J to 2 bases, leaving 6 bases not matched to a gene. Germline loops: CDR1 SGHKS, CDR2 YYEKEE (reference sequence). CDR3 sequence: CASSSPLAGYTDTQYF. CDR3 nucleotides: TGTGCCAGCAGCTCTCCACTAGCGGGATACACAGATACGCAGTATTTT.